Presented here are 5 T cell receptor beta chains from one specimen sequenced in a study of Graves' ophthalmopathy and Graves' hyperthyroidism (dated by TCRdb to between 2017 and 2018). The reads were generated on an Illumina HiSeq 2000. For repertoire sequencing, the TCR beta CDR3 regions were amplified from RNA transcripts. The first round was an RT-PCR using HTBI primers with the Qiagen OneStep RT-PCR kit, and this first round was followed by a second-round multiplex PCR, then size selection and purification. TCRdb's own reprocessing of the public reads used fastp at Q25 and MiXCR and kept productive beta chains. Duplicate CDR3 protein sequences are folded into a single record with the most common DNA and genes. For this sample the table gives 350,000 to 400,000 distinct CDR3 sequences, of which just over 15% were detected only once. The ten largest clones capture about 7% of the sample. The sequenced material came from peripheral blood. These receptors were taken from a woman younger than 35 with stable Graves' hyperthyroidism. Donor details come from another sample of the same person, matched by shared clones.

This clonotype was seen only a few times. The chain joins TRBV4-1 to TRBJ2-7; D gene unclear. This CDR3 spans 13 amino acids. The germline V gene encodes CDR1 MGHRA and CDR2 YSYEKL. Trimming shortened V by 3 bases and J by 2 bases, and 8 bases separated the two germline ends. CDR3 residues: CASSQGPTYEQYF. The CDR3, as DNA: TGCGCCAGCAGCCAGGGTCCCACCTACGAGCAGTACTTC.

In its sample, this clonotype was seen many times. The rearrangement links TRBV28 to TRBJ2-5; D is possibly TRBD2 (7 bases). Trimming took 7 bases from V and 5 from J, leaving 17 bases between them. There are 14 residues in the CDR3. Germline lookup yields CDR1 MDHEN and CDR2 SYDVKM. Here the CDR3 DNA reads TGTGCCAGCACCTTGGGGGGGCACGAGGAGACCCAGTACTTC. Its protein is CASTLGGHEETQYF.

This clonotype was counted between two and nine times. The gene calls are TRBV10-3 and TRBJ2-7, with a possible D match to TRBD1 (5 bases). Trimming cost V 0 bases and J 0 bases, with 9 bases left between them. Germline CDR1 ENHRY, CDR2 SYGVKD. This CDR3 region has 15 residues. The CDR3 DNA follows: TGTGCCATCAGTGAGTCGACAGCATACTCCTACGAGCAGTACTTC. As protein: CAISESTAYSYEQYF.

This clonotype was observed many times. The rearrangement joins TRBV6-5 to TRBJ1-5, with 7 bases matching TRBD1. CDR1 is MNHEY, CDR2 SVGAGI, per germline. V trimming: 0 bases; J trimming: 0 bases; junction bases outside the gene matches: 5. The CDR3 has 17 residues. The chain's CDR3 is CASSYSGGRPSNQPQHF. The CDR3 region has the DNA TGTGCCAGCAGTTACTCAGGGGGCCGTCCTAGCAATCAGCCCCAGCATTTT.

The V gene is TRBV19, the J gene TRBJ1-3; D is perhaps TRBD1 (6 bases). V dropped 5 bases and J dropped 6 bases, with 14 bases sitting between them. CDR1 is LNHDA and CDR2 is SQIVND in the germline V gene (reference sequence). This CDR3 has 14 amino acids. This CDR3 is CASSAAGDENTIYF. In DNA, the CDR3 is TGTGCCAGTAGTGCCGCAGGGGATGAAAACACCATATATTTT.